This TCR beta chain stems from a study of blood T cell repertoires in COVID-19. Overall study: Whether acute or convalescent, the COVID-19 samples came from the United States, Italy and Spain. T cells, B-cell-depleted T cells, or PBMCs supplied cDNA or gDNA.

Germline assignment: CDR1 LGHDT and CDR2 YNNKEL (reference sequence). V gave up 2 bases and J gave up 2 bases, with 13 bases separating them. CDR3 length: 15 residues. As processed by the authors: For nucleated cells, counts were estimated from reference gene primer amplification. Sequencing used immunoSEQ multiplex PCR; TCRdb keeps in-frame clones, though not all of them. V and J calls and clone size are copied from that table; D and trimming were computed from the DNA. The repertoire holds about 220,000 clones, with about 90% as singletons. Participants' own reports of clinical history determined their cohort assignment.

The chain uses TRBV3-1 (or the pseudogene TRBV3-2) and TRBJ2-7; perhaps TRBD2 as D (5 bases). The sample comprised PBMCs or T cells enriched from blood (not recorded which). This clonotype was obtained from a woman between 45 and 65 years old with acute COVID-19. CDR3 sequence (DNA): TGTGCCAGCAGCCAATTGGCCGGGGTGGCCTACGAGCAGTACTTC. Amino acids: CASSQLAGVAYEQYF.